This T cell receptor beta chain was documented in a study of blood T cell repertoires in COVID-19. The CDR3 has 14 residues. The V end was cut by 0 bases, the J end by 5 bases, with 10 bases between. CDR1 LGHNA and CDR2 YSLEER come from the germline V gene. This study enrolled people aged about 18 to 100 from about two dozen US geographic areas. The protocol was immunoSEQ multiplex PCR, while the TCRdb copy is restricted to in-frame clones and leaves out a portion. Of about 250,000 clones detected, about 85% appear once; the ten largest clones hold around 2.9%. The sample taken for sequencing was PBMCs or T cells enriched from blood (not recorded which). The chain is built from TRBV4-3 and TRBJ2-5; D remains unclear. The clonotype originates from a woman aged 50 to 60 who had recovered from COVID-19. CDR3 nucleotide sequence: TGCGCCAGCAGCCAAGATTCGCGGCAGGAGACCCAGTACTTC. It is translated as CASSQDSRQETQYF.